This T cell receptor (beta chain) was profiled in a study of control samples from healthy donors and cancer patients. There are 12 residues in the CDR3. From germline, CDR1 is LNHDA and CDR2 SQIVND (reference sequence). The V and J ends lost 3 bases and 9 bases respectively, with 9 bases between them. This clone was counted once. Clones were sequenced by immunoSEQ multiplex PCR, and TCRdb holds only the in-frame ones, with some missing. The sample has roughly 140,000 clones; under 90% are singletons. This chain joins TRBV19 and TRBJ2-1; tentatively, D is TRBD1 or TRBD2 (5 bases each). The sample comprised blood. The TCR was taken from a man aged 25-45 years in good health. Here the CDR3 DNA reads TGTGCCAGTAGTATCTTGAGGGGTGAGCAGTTCTTC. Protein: CASSILRGEQFF.